Each of the 10 T cell receptor beta chains below was sequenced from the same sample in a study of blood T cell repertoires in COVID-19. Sequencing used immunoSEQ multiplex PCR; TCRdb keeps in-frame clones, though not all of them. This table has around 250,000 clones, approximately 85% appearing once. Specimen: peripheral blood. The receptors stem from a man aged 50 to 59 with active or convalescent COVID-19.

This clone was observed a single time. This sequence joins TRBV19 and TRBJ1-4, with 7 bases fitting TRBD1. The length of the CDR3 is 15 residues. The J segment lost 3 bases and the V segment lost 5 bases, leaving 6 bases of the junction unmatched. The V gene's germline CDR1 is LNHDA and CDR2 SQIVND (reference sequence). CDR3 bases: TGTGCCAGTAGTGCCCGGACAGGCCCTAATGAAAAACTGTTTTTT. It is translated as CASSARTGPNEKLFF.

This clone has a single count. The chain employs TRBV15 and TRBJ1-1, with D tentatively TRBD1 (5 bases). This CDR3 is 15 amino acids long. The germline V gene has CDR1 LNHNV and CDR2 YYDKDF (reference sequence). V lost 3 bases, J lost 2 bases, and 13 bases lay in between. The CDR3 protein is CATSSRGSGNTEAFF. CDR3 in DNA: TGTGCCACCAGCAGTCGGGGGTCTGGAAACACTGAAGCTTTCTTT.

This chain uses TRBV5-6 with TRBJ1-6; D is ambiguous. Looked up from germline, CDR1 is SGHDT and CDR2 is YYEEEE. V lost 4 bases and J 10 bases, leaving 12 bases between the germline ends. The CDR3 runs to 13 residues. CDR3 in DNA: TGTGCCAGCAGCCCCGGGGTACCCTCACCCCTCCACTTT. Its protein is CASSPGVPSPLHF.

In its sample, this clone was seen once. The chain uses TRBV27 and TRBJ1-2; no reliable D call. The CDR3 is made up of 13 amino acids. Germline CDR1 and CDR2: MNHEY and SMNVEV (reference sequence). V lost 6 bases and J lost 2, with 10 bases in between. DNA of the CDR3: TGTGCCAGCAGGGAGGTTGGGAACTATGGCTACACCTTC. It is translated as CASREVGNYGYTF.

With regard to this clone: Other DNA sequences in the sample encode the same CDR3. This rearrangement joins TRBV7-2 to TRBJ2-7; TRBD2 is a possible D gene (5 bases). Germline CDR1 and CDR2: SGHTA and FQGNSA. The CDR3 has 13 residues. V lost 2 bases and J 0 bases, leaving 5 bases between the germline ends. The CDR3 here is CASSLTSSYEQYF. In nucleotides, the CDR3 is TGTGCCAGCAGCTTAACTAGCTCCTACGAGCAGTACTTC.

The chain links TRBV4-3 to TRBJ2-7; possible D gene TRBD2, 6 bases. Germline V gives CDR1 LGHNA, CDR2 YSLEER. V was shortened by 4 bases and J by 2 bases, with 12 bases between the two germline ends. CDR3 size: 14 residues. Here the CDR3 reads CASSRWGDAYEQYF. CDR3 sequence (DNA): TGCGCCAGCAGCCGATGGGGGGACGCCTACGAGCAGTACTTC.

The V call is TRBV18, the J call TRBJ2-5; 7 bases agree with TRBD1. Trimming at V came to 2 bases and at J to 3 bases, leaving 9 bases not matched to a gene. The germline CDR1 and CDR2 sequences are KGHSH and LQKENI. The CDR3 extends over 16 amino acids. CDR3 sequence (DNA): TGTGCCAGCTCACCATCTAGGAGACAGGGAGAAGAGACCCAGTACTTC. The encoded protein is CASSPSRRQGEETQYF.

The chain employs TRBV11-3 and TRBJ2-7; D is uncertain. This CDR3 is built from 15 residues. Germline V lookup: CDR1 SGHNT, CDR2 YENEEA. Trimming cost V 1 base and J 3 bases, with 13 bases left between them. CDR3 DNA sequence: TGTGCCAGCAGCTTAGGGGCAGGTCAGATCTACGAGCAGTACTTC. Translating gives CASSLGAGQIYEQYF. The full variable domain, rest sourced from reference TRBV11-3 and TRBJ2-7, is EAGVVQSPRYKIIEKKQPVAFWCNPISGHNTLYWYLQNLGQGPELLIRYENEEAVDDSQLPKDRFSAERLKGVDSTLKIQPAELGDSAVYLCASSLGAGQIYEQYFGPGTRLTVT.

V gene TRBV6-4 combines with J gene TRBJ1-4; the D gene is possibly TRBD1 (6 bases). The CDR3 loop spans 13 amino acids. The V gene lost 3 bases and the J gene lost 7 bases, with 9 bases spanning the gap. Germline CDR1 MRHNA, CDR2 SNTAGT. This CDR3 is CASSEQGGEKLFF. As DNA, the CDR3 is TGTGCCAGCAGTGAACAGGGTGGTGAAAAACTGTTTTTT.

The chain links TRBV6-1 to TRBJ2-7; TRBD2 matches 7 bases. The CDR3 extends over 12 amino acids. V trimming: 1 base; J trimming: 7 bases; junction bases outside the gene matches: 1. Germline CDR1 and CDR2: MNHNS and SASEGT. DNA of the CDR3: TGTGCCAGCAGTGAAGTGGGGGGGGAGCAGTACTTC. This encodes CASSEVGGEQYF.